This T cell receptor beta chain comes out of a study of technical replicates of blood from a few donors. The assay was immunoSEQ multiplex PCR, and TCRdb's table has in-frame clones only and misses some. The sample holds around 80,000 clones, roughly 98% seen once. Germline values: CDR1 SGHDT, CDR2 YYEEEE. Trimming cost V 0 bases and J 6 bases; bases outside gene matches: 10. The CDR3 contains 18 residues. This rearrangement joins TRBV5-6 to TRBJ2-2; 11 nucleotides agree with TRBD1. Material for sequencing was T cells isolated from PBMCs. The receptor was derived from a human donor in good health. The CDR3 DNA sequence: TGTGCCAGCAGCTTGGCGCCGGGACAGGGGGTGAAGTCCGGGGAGCTGTTTTTT. As protein: CASSLAPGQGVKSGELFF.